The 31 T cell receptor beta chains listed next were all sequenced from one sample in a study of shared clonotypes between healthy human individuals. Libraries were prepared by immunoSEQ multiplex PCR; TCRdb keeps only in-frame clonotypes and omits some of them. This sample carries about 2 million clones, just under 95% of them seen once, and the ten largest clones take roughly 1%. The naive CD8 population came from CD45RO-negative cells selected for CCR7, without terminally differentiated effector memory CD45RA+ cells. Specimen: naive CD8+ T cells sorted from blood. The receptors come from a man between 18 and 35 years old in good health.

This chain's CDR3 is CAWSRAYNEQFF. As DNA, the CDR3 is TGTGCCTGGAGTAGGGCTTACAATGAGCAGTTCTTC. The rearrangement joins TRBV30 to TRBJ2-1; no clear D gene. Germline values: CDR1 GTSNPN, CDR2 SVGIG (reference sequence). Trimming left V 2 bases short and J 4 bases short, with 6 bases between. The CDR3 loop spans 12 amino acids. Supplemented by reference TRBV30 and TRBJ2-1, the full variable domain reads SQTIHQWPATLVQPVGSPLSLECTVEGTSNPNLYWYRQAAGRGLQLLFYSVGIGQISSEVPQNLSASRPQDRQFILSSKKLLLSDSGFYLCAWSRAYNEQFFGPGTRLTVL.

The CDR3 protein is CASSLGQGNNYGYTF. The CDR3 DNA follows: TGTGCCAGTAGTTTGGGACAGGGGAATAACTATGGCTACACCTTC. The chain links TRBV19 to TRBJ1-2, with 10 bases aligning to TRBD1. The V gene's germline CDR1 is LNHDA and CDR2 SQIVND (reference sequence). The junction had 4 bases not matched to a gene; V was cut back by 5 bases and J by 1 base. CDR3 length equals 15 residues.

Concerning this clone itself: The same CDR3 arises from other DNA sequences in this sample as well. V usage is TRBV27 and J usage is TRBJ2-3; D is unresolved. CDR3 size: 14 residues. V dropped 3 bases and J dropped 0 bases, with 7 bases sitting between them. CDR1 is MNHEY and CDR2 is SMNVEV in the germline V gene (reference sequence). CDR3 coding DNA: TGTGCCAGCAGTTTTTTTGGGAGCACAGATACGCAGTATTTT. Translation gives CASSFFGSTDTQYF.

This chain joins TRBV2 and TRBJ2-2; 8 nucleotides line up with TRBD1. This CDR3 is 14 amino acids long. Germline trimming cut 7 bases from V and 1 base from J; bases unmatched to any gene: 2. Germline V gene data show CDR1 as SNHLY and CDR2 as FYNNEI. The CDR3 here is CASMDRENTGELFF. Written as DNA, the CDR3 is TGTGCCAGCATGGACAGGGAGAACACCGGGGAGCTGTTTTTT.

The chain carries TRBV6-5 and TRBJ2-5, with 8 bases fitting TRBD2. This CDR3 comprises 15 residues. Germline CDR1 reads MNHEY; CDR2 reads SVGAGI. The trim removed 6 bases at V and 3 bases at J, leaving 9 bases unmatched. As DNA, the CDR3 is TGTGCCAGCAGCCACCCGGCGGGGGGCGAAGAGACCCAGTACTTC. It yields the protein CASSHPAGGEETQYF.

This clone was detected once. The rearrangement joins TRBV9 to TRBJ1-2, with D unclear. From germline, CDR1 is SGDLS and CDR2 YYNGEE. This CDR3 contains 13 residues. Trimming took 6 bases from V and 7 from J, leaving 16 bases between them. The CDR3 coding sequence is TGTGCCAGCATAGATCGCAGAAGAAGTGGCTACACCTTC. Translation: CASIDRRRSGYTF.

The chain joins TRBV6-1 to TRBJ2-7, with TRBD1 identical over 7 bases. The CDR3 spans 15 residues. V was clipped by 7 bases and J by 1 base; unmatched bases: 10. Germline CDR1 reads MNHNS; CDR2 reads SASEGT. The CDR3 here is CASIPGQPLSYEQYF. The CDR3 bases are TGTGCCAGCATCCCGGGACAGCCTTTATCCTACGAGCAGTACTTC.

The V gene is TRBV27, the J gene TRBJ2-7; 8 nucleotides line up with TRBD2. This CDR3 contains 14 residues. V gave up 8 bases and J gave up 6 bases; unmatched junction bases: 12. The germline gives CDR1 MNHEY, CDR2 SMNVEV (reference sequence). CDR3 nucleotide sequence: TGTGCCAGCGGGGTAGCGGGGATTTTATCCGAGCAGTACTTC. Translation gives CASGVAGILSEQYF.

J is TRBJ2-2 and V is TRBV6-1; D ambiguous. This CDR3 has 11 amino acids. V lost 8 bases, J lost 4 bases, and 5 bases lay in between. The germline V gene has CDR1 MNHNS and CDR2 SASEGT. The CDR3 loop is CASAITGELFF. CDR3 DNA sequence: TGTGCCAGCGCCATCACCGGGGAGCTGTTTTTT.

This sequence joins TRBV9 and TRBJ1-2, with 10 bases lining up with TRBD1. The CDR3 consists of 16 residues. Per germline, CDR1 SGDLS and CDR2 YYNGEE. Trimming cost V 3 bases and J 6 bases; bases outside gene matches: 11. The CDR3 DNA is TGTGCCAGCAGCGGTGCCTTGGGGGGGACAGGGGATGGCTACACCTTC. Its translation: CASSGALGGTGDGYTF.

In regard to this clone: The sample carries other DNA sequences with the same CDR3. The genes are TRBV9 and TRBJ2-7, with a possible D match to TRBD2 (6 bases). The CDR3 runs 13 residues. The V gene's germline CDR1 is SGDLS and CDR2 YYNGEE. V dropped 4 bases and J dropped 3 bases, with 11 bases sitting between them. CDR3 coding DNA: TGTGCCAGCAGCCCCGGGACTGGCTACGAGCAGTACTTC. Its protein product is CASSPGTGYEQYF.

V usage is TRBV2 and J usage is TRBJ2-7; 10 nucleotides line up with TRBD1. The CDR3 is 15 amino acids. Germline V gene sequence: CDR1 SNHLY, CDR2 FYNNEI. J lost 3 bases, V lost 6 bases, and 8 bases had no gene match. The CDR3 DNA reads as TGTGCCAGCAGCGCCGGGACAGGGGCGGTCTACGAGCAGTACTTC. Translation gives CASSAGTGAVYEQYF.

About this clone: Other DNA sequences in the sample encode the same CDR3. The chain is built from TRBV11-2 and TRBJ2-7, with 7 bases lining up with TRBD1. V lost 1 base, J lost 2 bases, and 2 bases stayed unmatched. Germline CDR1 SGHAT, CDR2 FQNNGV. The CDR3 extends over 14 amino acids. Here the CDR3 DNA reads TGTGCCAGCAGCTTAGTCGGACAGGCCTACGAGCAGTACTTC. This translates into CASSLVGQAYEQYF.

The V and J genes are TRBV7-9 and TRBJ1-4; possibly TRBD1 for D (5 bases). V dropped 1 base and J dropped 6 bases, with 15 bases sitting between them. CDR1 and CDR2 (germline): SEHNR, FQNEAQ (reference sequence). This CDR3 comprises 16 residues. The CDR3 nucleotides are TGTGCCAGCAGCTTAGTACGGCAGGGATTAGATGAAAAACTGTTTTTT. This sequence encodes CASSLVRQGLDEKLFF.

This chain uses TRBV7-9 with TRBJ2-7; D unclear. Germline lookup yields CDR1 SEHNR and CDR2 FQNEAQ (reference sequence). CDR3 length equals 9 residues. V was trimmed by 7 bases and J by 5 bases, leaving 3 bases between them. CDR3 coding DNA: TGTGCCAGCACCGACGAGCAGTACTTC. This codes for CASTDEQYF.

A few counts support this clone. Other DNA sequences in this sample translate to the same CDR3. The CDR3 sequence: CASSFPNQPQHF. The CDR3 DNA reads as TGTGCCAGCAGTTTCCCTAATCAGCCCCAGCATTTT. J is TRBJ1-5 and V is TRBV27; D call uncertain. The CDR3 spans 12 residues. Per the germline V gene, CDR1 is MNHEY and CDR2 is SMNVEV (reference sequence). V was trimmed by 3 bases and J by 4 bases, leaving 4 bases between them.

J is TRBJ2-1 and V is TRBV9; 9 bases line up with TRBD1. Trimming at V came to 3 bases and at J to 8 bases, leaving 6 bases not matched to a gene. Germline values: CDR1 SGDLS, CDR2 YYNGEE. The CDR3 covers 14 residues. DNA of the CDR3: TGTGCCAGCAGCGGAAGACAGGGGGTTGATGAGCAGTTCTTC. Its translation is CASSGRQGVDEQFF.

This sequence joins TRBV4-1 and TRBJ2-7; no definite D call. V shed 4 bases and J shed 2 bases, with 12 bases lying between them. This CDR3 spans 14 amino acids. Germline-derived CDR1 and CDR2 are MGHRA and YSYEKL. CDR3 region: CASSPGPLTYEQYF. Here the CDR3 DNA reads TGCGCCAGCAGCCCGGGTCCGTTGACCTACGAGCAGTACTTC.

The chain is built from TRBV30 and TRBJ1-6, with 9 bases identical to TRBD1. The length of the CDR3 is 17 residues. V was clipped by 2 bases and J by 3 bases; unmatched bases: 8. Germline-derived CDR1 and CDR2 are GTSNPN and SVGIG (reference sequence). The CDR3 sequence is CAWSSPRQGVYNSPLHF. The CDR3 DNA reads TGTGCCTGGAGTTCACCCCGACAGGGGGTCTATAATTCACCCCTCCACTTT.

This chain connects TRBV9 to TRBJ2-1; 9 positions agree with TRBD2. V shed 0 bases, J shed 5 bases, and the junction held 3 bases outside the gene matches. This CDR3 has 15 residues. Germline V gene data show CDR1 as SGDLS and CDR2 as YYNGEE. Here the CDR3 reads CASSVDLAGNNEQFF. CDR3 bases: TGTGCCAGCAGCGTAGACCTAGCGGGGAACAATGAGCAGTTCTTC.

A single count supports this clone. As DNA, the CDR3 is TGCGCCAGCAGCCAAGATAATAATAGGGGGCGGAACGAGCAGTACTTC. It translates to CASSQDNNRGRNEQYF. The chain has TRBV4-3 and TRBJ2-7; 7 bases map to TRBD1. The CDR3 covers 16 residues. With 0 bases clipped from V and 5 bases from J, the junction kept 10 bases outside the gene matches. Germline values: CDR1 LGHNA, CDR2 YSLEER.

The V call is TRBV7-2, the J call TRBJ2-3; D not certain. The ends were cut back, 6 bases at V and 3 bases at J, with 13 bases in the middle. The CDR3 has 14 amino acids. From germline, CDR1 is SGHTA and CDR2 FQGNSA. CDR3 sequence (DNA): TGTGCCAGCAGTGGTAGGGAACGGACAGATACGCAGTATTTT. This encodes CASSGRERTDTQYF.

The rearrangement uses TRBV29-1 and TRBJ2-1; 7 bases map to TRBD1. With 3 bases clipped from V and 2 bases from J, the junction kept 1 base outside the gene matches. This CDR3 is 13 amino acids long. Germline V gene data show CDR1 as SQVTM and CDR2 as ANQGSEA. This CDR3 is CSVEQGAYNEQFF. CDR3 sequence (DNA): TGCAGCGTTGAGCAGGGGGCCTACAATGAGCAGTTCTTC.

The chain recombines TRBV10-3 with TRBJ2-1; TRBD2 agrees at 10 bases. V dropped 4 bases and J dropped 4; count of bases not matched to a gene: 4. In germline, CDR1 is ENHRY, CDR2 SYGVKD. The CDR3 length is 15 residues. CDR3 nucleotide sequence: TGTGCCATCAGTGTGGGTAGCGGGGGGTACAATGAGCAGTTCTTC. Amino acids: CAISVGSGGYNEQFF.

The chain recombines TRBV5-1 with TRBJ1-6; no definite D call. The CDR3 is made up of 18 amino acids. In germline, CDR1 is SGHRS, CDR2 YFSETQ. Trimming removed 4 bases at V and 0 bases at J, with 17 bases between. The CDR3 DNA sequence: TGCGCCAGCAGCCCGGGAACGGTGCTAAGCTCCTATAATTCACCCCTCCACTTT. Translated, it gives CASSPGTVLSSYNSPLHF. Together with reference TRBV5-1 and TRBJ1-6, the CDR3 gives the full variable domain: KAGVTQTPRYLIKTRGQQVTLSCSPISGHRSVSWYQQTPGQGLQFLFEYFSETQRNKGNFPGRFSGRQFSNSRSEMNVSTLELGDSALYLCASSPGTVLSSYNSPLHFGNGTRLTVT.

The V gene is TRBV27, the J gene TRBJ2-7, with 7 nucleotides matching TRBD1. There are 14 residues in the CDR3. V shed 5 bases, J shed 3 bases, and the junction held 7 bases outside the gene matches. Germline-derived CDR1 and CDR2 are MNHEY and SMNVEV (reference sequence). The CDR3 loop reads CASSTTGFDYEQYF. Written as DNA, the CDR3 is TGTGCCAGCAGTACGACAGGGTTCGACTACGAGCAGTACTTC.

The chain recombines TRBV30 with TRBJ2-3; D is perhaps TRBD2 (6 bases). The CDR3 has 14 amino acids. Trimming took 2 bases from V and 0 from J, leaving 9 bases between them. Germline values: CDR1 GTSNPN, CDR2 SVGIG (reference sequence). The CDR3 DNA sequence: TGTGCCTGGAGTTTCAGCGGGAGCACAGATACGCAGTATTTT. Protein sequence: CAWSFSGSTDTQYF.

In DNA form, the CDR3 reads TGTGCCAGCAGCGTACGAGGGGACTTGGAACCCGGGGAGCTGTTTTTT. It encodes CASSVRGDLEPGELFF. This chain uses TRBV9 with TRBJ2-2; a possible D gene is TRBD2 (6 bases). The CDR3 extends over 16 amino acids. In germline, CDR1 is SGDLS, CDR2 YYNGEE. V dropped 1 base and J dropped 6 bases, with 16 bases sitting between them.

This chain connects TRBV4-1 to TRBJ1-1; D is possibly TRBD1 (6 bases). CDR1 and CDR2 (germline): MGHRA, YSYEKL. The CDR3 is made up of 16 amino acids. The V end was cut by 0 bases, the J end by 10 bases, with 21 bases between. The CDR3 protein is CASSQDLIYGGDVAFF. In DNA, the CDR3 is TGCGCCAGCAGCCAAGATCTAATTTACGGGGGCGATGTAGCTTTCTTT.

The genes are TRBV5-1 and TRBJ2-3; TRBD1 aligns across 8 bases. The CDR3 contains 16 residues. Trimming took 0 bases from V and 5 from J; bases not matched to a gene: 8. CDR1 and CDR2 (germline): SGHRS, YFSETQ. CDR3 amino acids: CASSLVVAGGQDTQYF. CDR3 nucleotide sequence: TGCGCCAGCAGCTTGGTAGTGGCAGGGGGCCAAGATACGCAGTATTTT.

The chain has TRBV9 and TRBJ2-1, with 7 bases identical to TRBD2. CDR1 and CDR2 from the germline V gene are SGDLS and YYNGEE. The J segment lost 12 bases and the V segment lost 3 bases, leaving 12 bases of the junction unmatched. This CDR3 is 14 amino acids long. This CDR3 is CASSAGTTPVVQFF. The CDR3 DNA is TGTGCCAGCAGCGCCGGGACTACCCCCGTGGTGCAGTTCTTC.